These T cell receptor beta chains were read from a single sample in a study of T cell changes during pregnancy in multiple sclerosis. Libraries were prepared by immunoSEQ multiplex PCR; TCRdb keeps only in-frame clonotypes and omits some of them. The sample has about 41,000 clones; roughly nine tenths are singletons. This material consisted of CD4+ T cells from peripheral blood mononuclear cells, taken in the first trimester of pregnancy. The source is a female donor with multiple sclerosis, enrolled in a pregnancy study. Both conserved end residues are part of each CDR3. The D gene is left open where the match is weak. A row's size may be missing; if present it is once, few, many or a size class.

TRBV28,-,-,TRBJ2-7,12,CASSLNTNEQYF,TGTGCCAGCAGTTTAAACACGAACGAGCAGTACTTC
TRBV5-6,TRBD1,-,TRBJ1-5,16,CASSTDRGGRNQPQHF,TGTGCCAGCAGCACTGACAGGGGTGGAAGAAATCAGCCCCAGCATTTT
TRBV9,-,-,TRBJ1-1,15,CASSVDPGGNTEAFF,TGTGCCAGCAGCGTAGACCCCGGCGGGAACACTGAAGCTTTCTTT
TRBV29-1,-,-,TRBJ1-4,17,CSVEESWEHGGGEKLFF,TGCAGCGTTGAAGAATCGTGGGAACATGGCGGGGGTGAAAAACTGTTTTTT
TRBV28,TRBD1,-,TRBJ1-1,15,CASSISVNKQGKAFF,TGTGCCAGCAGTATTTCGGTGAACAAACAGGGGAAAGCTTTCTTT
TRBV19,-,-,TRBJ1-5,15,CASSLPVTLNQPQHF,TGTGCCAGTAGTCTCCCAGTAACCCTTAATCAGCCCCAGCATTTT
TRBV7-6,-,-,TRBJ2-7,13,CASSLAPYYEQYF,TGTGCCAGCAGCTTAGCGCCCTACTACGAGCAGTACTTC
TRBV5-4,-,few,TRBJ1-6,15,CASSLAGDTNSPLHF,TGTGCCAGCAGCTTGGCAGGGGATACTAATTCACCCCTCCACTTT
TRBV7-2,TRBD1,-,TRBJ1-4,15,CASSLAQRQGGKLFF,TGTGCCAGCAGCTTAGCCCAAAGACAGGGCGGAAAACTGTTTTTT
TRBV4-1,-,-,TRBJ1-3,17,CASSQDRQARSRYTIYF,TGCGCCAGCAGCCAAGATAGACAGGCCCGATCGCGCTACACCATATATTTT
TRBV18,-,-,TRBJ1-2,18,CASSPLTFETDPLHGYTF,TGTGCCAGCTCACCACTAACGTTTGAGACAGATCCGCTACATGGCTACACCTTC
TRBV7-8,-,once,TRBJ1-5,15,CASSPAGYSNQPQHF,TGTGCCAGCAGCCCCGCGGGGTATAGCAATCAGCCCCAGCATTTT
TRBV7-8,-,-,TRBJ2-2,13,CASSTTREGELFF,TGTGCCAGCAGCACTACTCGGGAGGGGGAGCTGTTTTTT
TRBV28,-,-,TRBJ2-7,15,CASSRSGGSSYEQYF,TGTGCCAGCAGCCGTAGTGGCGGCAGCTCCTACGAGCAGTACTTC
TRBV5-4,-,-,TRBJ1-4,17,CASSFVGYGETNEKLFF,TGTGCCAGCAGCTTCGTTGGATATGGGGAGACTAATGAAAAACTGTTTTTT
TRBV7-3,TRBD1,-,TRBJ1-1,15,CASSPTRTGSTEAFF,TGTGCCAGCAGCCCGACCAGGACAGGTTCCACTGAAGCTTTCTTT
TRBV6-1,TRBD2,-,TRBJ2-1,13,CASRTSLGNEQFF,TGTGCCAGCAGGACTAGCCTTGGCAATGAGCAGTTCTTC
TRBV27,-,-,TRBJ2-3,13,CASLRRGTDTQYF,TGTGCCAGCCTACGCAGGGGCACAGATACGCAGTATTTT
TRBV18,-,-,TRBJ2-7,15,CASSPGLTGRNEQYF,TGTGCCAGCTCACCAGGGCTAACAGGTCGAAACGAGCAGTACTTC
TRBV19,TRBD1,-,TRBJ2-7,15,CASSGRPGTGFEQYF,TGTGCCAGTAGTGGGCGTCCCGGGACAGGGTTCGAGCAGTACTTC
TRBV18,TRBD1,-,TRBJ2-1,16,CASSPPVGQGADEQFF,TGTGCCAGCTCACCACCGGTAGGACAGGGGGCTGATGAGCAGTTCTTC
TRBV19,TRBD1,-,TRBJ1-1,14,CASSTTGQYTEAFF,TGTGCCAGTAGTACCACGGGACAGTACACTGAAGCTTTCTTT
TRBV5-1,TRBD1,-,TRBJ2-5,13,CASSLGQGETQYF,TGCGCCAGCAGCTTGGGACAGGGAGAGACCCAGTACTTC
TRBV5-4,-,once,TRBJ2-5,15,CASRPGGGGRETQYF,TGTGCCAGCAGACCTGGCGGGGGCGGCCGGGAGACCCAGTACTTC
TRBV19,TRBD2,once,TRBJ2-1,15,CASSAPGLATNEQFF,TGTGCCAGTAGTGCACCGGGACTAGCAACAAATGAGCAGTTCTTC
TRBV14,-,few,TRBJ1-1,15,CASSQSYAGYTEAFF,TGTGCCAGCAGCCAATCATACGCGGGTTATACTGAAGCTTTCTTT
TRBV7-9,-,-,TRBJ1-2,15,CASSLDAGLVYGYTF,TGTGCCAGCAGCTTAGATGCGGGACTCGTCTATGGCTACACCTTC
TRBV7-6,TRBD1,-,TRBJ2-1,13,CASKDRVYNEQFF,TGTGCCAGCAAGGACAGGGTCTACAATGAGCAGTTCTTC
TRBV6-6,TRBD2,-,TRBJ2-3,16,CASIRSGTRGTDTQYF,TGTGCCTCCATTCGCTCCGGGACTAGGGGAACAGATACGCAGTATTTT
TRBV2,TRBD2,once,TRBJ2-7,15,CASSKTSGSSYEQYF,TGTGCCAGCAGTAAAACTAGCGGGAGCTCCTACGAGCAGTACTTC
TRBV7-9,-,once,TRBJ1-1,12,CASSLVGSEAFF,TGTGCCAGCAGTTTGGTCGGGAGCGAAGCTTTCTTT
TRBV27,-,once,TRBJ1-5,15,CASSRTGGRNQPQHF,TGTGCCAGCAGTCGCACGGGGGGGCGAAATCAGCCCCAGCATTTT
TRBV6-1,TRBD1,-,TRBJ2-1,15,CASRAGTGQYNEQFF,TGTGCCAGCAGAGCCGGGACAGGGCAATACAATGAGCAGTTCTTC
TRBV5-1,TRBD1,-,TRBJ2-1,16,CASSLVVTGGFNEQFF,TGCGCCAGCAGCTTGGTGGTGACAGGGGGCTTCAATGAGCAGTTCTTC
TRBV7-8,-,-,TRBJ2-7,16,CASSPILERARHEQYF,TGTGCCAGCAGCCCAATACTAGAAAGAGCGCGGCACGAGCAGTACTTC
TRBV29-1,-,-,TRBJ2-3,11,CSVRGTDTQYF,TGCAGCGTCAGGGGCACAGATACGCAGTATTTT
TRBV15,TRBD2,-,TRBJ2-1,16,CATSREGEGSYNEQFF,TGTGCCACCAGCAGAGAGGGGGAGGGCTCCTACAATGAGCAGTTCTTC
TRBV28,-,-,TRBJ1-2,13,CASSLGGGYGYTF,TGTGCCAGCAGTTTAGGGGGGGGCTATGGCTACACCTTC
TRBV9,-,-,TRBJ2-3,15,CASSVAGNPTDTQYF,TGTGCCAGCAGCGTAGCCGGGAACCCCACAGATACGCAGTATTTT
TRBV6-5,-,-,TRBJ2-3,14,CASSYSADTDTQYF,TGTGCCAGCAGTTACTCGGCTGATACAGATACGCAGTATTTT
TRBV9,TRBD2,-,TRBJ2-1,15,CASSAGLAGYNEQFF,TGTGCCAGCAGCGCCGGACTAGCGGGGTACAATGAGCAGTTCTTC
TRBV7-2,-,-,TRBJ2-3,17,CASSLGFSRAFTDTQYF,TGTGCCAGCAGCTTAGGGTTTAGTCGCGCCTTCACAGATACGCAGTATTTT
TRBV6-5,TRBD2,-,TRBJ2-3,15,CASSTSSGAIDTQYF,TGTGCCAGCAGTACTAGTAGCGGGGCGATAGATACGCAGTATTTT
TRBV4-3,TRBD1,-,TRBJ1-3,16,CASSQAGTGSGNTIYF,TGCGCCAGCAGCCAGGCCGGGACAGGCTCTGGAAACACCATATATTTT
TRBV10-3,TRBD1,few,TRBJ1-1,15,CAIRSTRGRGTEAFF,TGTGCCATCAGATCTACCAGGGGGAGAGGCACTGAAGCTTTCTTT